This TCR beta chain was found in a study of T-cell reconstitution after alpha-beta-depleted transplantation in children. After removal of 6 bases from V and 5 bases from J, the junction contained 12 bases not matched to a gene. CDR3 length: 17 residues. Study findings and constraints: High day-60 TCRbeta diversity in some patients came from surviving recipient T cells and thymic progenitors. About two months after transplant, alpha-beta T cells reportedly came from several hundred expanded graft clones. T-cell counts and diversity at one year following transplant were attributed mainly to newly produced T cells.

This clonotype showed up just a few times. Its antigen is as yet unknown. Unique molecular identifiers were built into the TCRbeta library. TCRdb reprocessed the PCR reads with MiXCR, giving one entry per CDR3 protein. This sample yields more than 200,000 distinct CDR3 sequences, of which around 25% are seen a single time; roughly 2.6% belongs to the top ten. This specimen consisted of PBMCs, obtained before TCRalphabeta/CD19-depleted stem cell transplant. This rearrangement joins TRBV12-3 or TRBV12-4 to TRBJ2-5; 13 positions agree with TRBD2. The sequence was obtained from a girl aged 2 to 9 with Fanconi anemia, due to receive a stem cell transplant. CDR3 in amino acids: CASRLYGTSGIEETQYF. CDR3 nucleotide sequence: TGTGCCAGCAGGCTTTATGGGACTAGCGGGATTGAGGAGACCCAGTACTTC.